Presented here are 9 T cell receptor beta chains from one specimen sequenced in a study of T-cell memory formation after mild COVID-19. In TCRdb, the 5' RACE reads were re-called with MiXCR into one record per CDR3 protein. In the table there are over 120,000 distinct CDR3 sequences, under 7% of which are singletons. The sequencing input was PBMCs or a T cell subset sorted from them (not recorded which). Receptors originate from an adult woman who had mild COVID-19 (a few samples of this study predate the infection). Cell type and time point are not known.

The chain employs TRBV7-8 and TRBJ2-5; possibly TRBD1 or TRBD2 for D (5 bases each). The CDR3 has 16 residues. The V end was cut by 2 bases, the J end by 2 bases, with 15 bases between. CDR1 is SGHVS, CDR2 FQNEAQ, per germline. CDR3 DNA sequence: TGTGCCAGCAGCTTACCGCTCGGGGCGCCTCAAGAGACCCAGTACTTC. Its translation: CASSLPLGAPQETQYF. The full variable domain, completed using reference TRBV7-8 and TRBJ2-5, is GAGVSQSPRYKVAKRGQDVALRCDPISGHVSLFWYQQALGQGPEFLTYFQNEAQLDKSGLPSDRFFAERPEGSVSTLKIQRTQQEDSAVYLCASSLPLGAPQETQYFGPGTRLLVL.

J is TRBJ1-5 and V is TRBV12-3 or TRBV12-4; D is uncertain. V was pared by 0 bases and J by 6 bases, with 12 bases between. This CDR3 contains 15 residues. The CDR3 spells CASSLALHNAQPQHF. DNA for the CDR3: TGTGCCAGCAGTTTAGCGCTACATAATGCTCAGCCCCAGCATTTT.

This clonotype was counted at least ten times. The CDR3 is CASSLIGNEQFF. CDR3 nucleotide sequence: TGTGCCAGCAGTTTAATAGGGAATGAGCAGTTCTTC. V and J are TRBV12-3 or TRBV12-4 and TRBJ2-1; no reliable D call. V lost 2 bases and J lost 7, with 6 bases in between. This CDR3 contains 12 residues.

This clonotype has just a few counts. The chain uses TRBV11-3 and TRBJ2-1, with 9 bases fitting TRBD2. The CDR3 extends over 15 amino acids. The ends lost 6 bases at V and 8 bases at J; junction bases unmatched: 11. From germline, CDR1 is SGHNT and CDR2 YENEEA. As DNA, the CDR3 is TGTGCCAGCAGAAGCTGGACTAGCGACCACTATGAGCAGTTCTTC. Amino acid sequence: CASRSWTSDHYEQFF.

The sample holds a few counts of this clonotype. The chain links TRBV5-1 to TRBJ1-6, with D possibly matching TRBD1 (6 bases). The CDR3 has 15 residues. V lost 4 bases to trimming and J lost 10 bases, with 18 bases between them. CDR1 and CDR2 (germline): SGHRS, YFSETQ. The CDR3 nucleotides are TGCGCCAGCAGCCCATACGGGGGGCGCGAATCACCCCTCCACTTT. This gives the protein CASSPYGGRESPLHF.

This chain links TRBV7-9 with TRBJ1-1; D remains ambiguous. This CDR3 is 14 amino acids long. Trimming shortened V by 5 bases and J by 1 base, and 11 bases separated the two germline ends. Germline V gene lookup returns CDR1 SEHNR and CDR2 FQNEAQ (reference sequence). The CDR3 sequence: CASSARWENTEAFF. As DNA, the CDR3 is TGTGCCAGCAGCGCCCGATGGGAGAACACTGAAGCTTTCTTT.

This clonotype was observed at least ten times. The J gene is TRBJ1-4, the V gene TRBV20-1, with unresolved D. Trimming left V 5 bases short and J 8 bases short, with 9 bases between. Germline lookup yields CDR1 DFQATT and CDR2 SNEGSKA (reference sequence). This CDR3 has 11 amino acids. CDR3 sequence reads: CSAFTGEKLFF. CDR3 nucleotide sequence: TGCAGTGCTTTCACCGGGGAAAAACTGTTTTTT.

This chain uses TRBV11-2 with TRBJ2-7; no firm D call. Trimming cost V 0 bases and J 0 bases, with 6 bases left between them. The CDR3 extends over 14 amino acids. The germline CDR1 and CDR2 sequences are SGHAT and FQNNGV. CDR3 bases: TGTGCCAGCAGCTTAGACAGGAACTCCTACGAGCAGTACTTC. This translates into CASSLDRNSYEQYF.

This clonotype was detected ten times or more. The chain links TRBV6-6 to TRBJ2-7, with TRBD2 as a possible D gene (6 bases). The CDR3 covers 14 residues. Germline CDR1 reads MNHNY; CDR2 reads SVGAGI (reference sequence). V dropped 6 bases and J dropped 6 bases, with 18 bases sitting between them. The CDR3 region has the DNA TGTGCCAGCAGCCACGGAGGGACGCTAAGCGAGCAGTACTTC. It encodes CASSHGGTLSEQYF.